This is a list of T cell receptor beta chains from one sample in a study of shared T cell receptors in the human thymus. Here immunoSEQ multiplex PCR was the method, and the copy in TCRdb shows in-frame clones only, minus some. The sample lists 600,000 to 900,000 clones, 75% to 90% occurring once. These data also formed part of another study, on human thymus T cells.

Material: thymocytes. These receptor sequences come from a girl under two years old with a congenital heart defect. The CDR3 runs from the conserved cysteine through the conserved F or W. The D gene is left open where the match is weak. Size is stated for part of the rows, as once, few or many counts, or as a class when the clone is expanded.

cdr3_aa: CASSLGLADQPQHF
cdr3_nt: TGTGCCAGCAGCTTAGGGTTGGCGGATCAGCCCCAGCATTTT
v_call: TRBV13
d_call: .
j_call: TRBJ1-5
clone_size: .

cdr3_aa: CASRWSDTNYGYTF
cdr3_nt: TGTGCCAGCAGGTGGTCGGACACTAACTATGGCTACACCTTC
v_call: TRBV25-1
d_call: .
j_call: TRBJ1-2
clone_size: .

cdr3_aa: CATTLREGQGNRSTNEKLFF
cdr3_nt: TGTGCCACCACCCTCCGAGAGGGACAGGGGAATAGGTCAACTAATGAAAAACTGTTTTTT
v_call: TRBV15
d_call: TRBD1
j_call: TRBJ1-4
clone_size: .

cdr3_aa: CASRPGVPMNTEAFF
cdr3_nt: TGTGCCAGCAGGCCAGGGGTTCCCATGAACACTGAAGCTTTCTTT
v_call: TRBV6-5
d_call: .
j_call: TRBJ1-1
clone_size: .

cdr3_aa: CASSAGEVGSYEQYF
cdr3_nt: TGTGCCAGCAGTGCTGGGGAGGTAGGGTCCTACGAGCAGTACTTC
v_call: TRBV28
d_call: .
j_call: TRBJ2-7
clone_size: .

cdr3_aa: CASSFGTADGYTF
cdr3_nt: TGTGCCAGCAGTTTCGGGACAGCGGATGGCTACACCTTC
v_call: TRBV11-2
d_call: TRBD1
j_call: TRBJ1-2
clone_size: few

cdr3_aa: CASRRGTVDGYTF
cdr3_nt: TGTGCCAGCAGACGCGGGACAGTGGATGGCTACACCTTC
v_call: TRBV6-1
d_call: TRBD1
j_call: TRBJ1-2
clone_size: .

cdr3_aa: CASSVKMAVMGYTF
cdr3_nt: TGTGCCAGCAGCGTTAAAATGGCAGTCATGGGCTACACCTTC
v_call: TRBV11-2
d_call: .
j_call: TRBJ1-2
clone_size: .

cdr3_aa: CASRRAPRRWTETFYGYTF
cdr3_nt: TGTGCTAGCAGGAGAGCCCCGAGGCGCTGGACAGAAACTTTCTATGGCTACACCTTC
v_call: TRBV7-7
d_call: .
j_call: TRBJ1-2
clone_size: .

cdr3_aa: CASSQGVDFGQGTYEQYF
cdr3_nt: TGTGCCAGCAGCCAAGGCGTAGATTTTGGACAGGGTACCTACGAGCAGTACTTC
v_call: TRBV14
d_call: TRBD1
j_call: TRBJ2-7
clone_size: .

cdr3_aa: CAISSTDRALFPYGYTF
cdr3_nt: TGTGCCATCAGTTCCACAGACAGGGCCCTTTTTCCCTATGGCTACACCTTC
v_call: TRBV10-3
d_call: TRBD1
j_call: TRBJ1-2
clone_size: .

cdr3_aa: CASSQDGPVNSPLHF
cdr3_nt: TGCGCCAGCAGCCAAGATGGGCCAGTCAATTCACCCCTCCACTTT
v_call: TRBV4-1
d_call: .
j_call: TRBJ1-6
clone_size: once